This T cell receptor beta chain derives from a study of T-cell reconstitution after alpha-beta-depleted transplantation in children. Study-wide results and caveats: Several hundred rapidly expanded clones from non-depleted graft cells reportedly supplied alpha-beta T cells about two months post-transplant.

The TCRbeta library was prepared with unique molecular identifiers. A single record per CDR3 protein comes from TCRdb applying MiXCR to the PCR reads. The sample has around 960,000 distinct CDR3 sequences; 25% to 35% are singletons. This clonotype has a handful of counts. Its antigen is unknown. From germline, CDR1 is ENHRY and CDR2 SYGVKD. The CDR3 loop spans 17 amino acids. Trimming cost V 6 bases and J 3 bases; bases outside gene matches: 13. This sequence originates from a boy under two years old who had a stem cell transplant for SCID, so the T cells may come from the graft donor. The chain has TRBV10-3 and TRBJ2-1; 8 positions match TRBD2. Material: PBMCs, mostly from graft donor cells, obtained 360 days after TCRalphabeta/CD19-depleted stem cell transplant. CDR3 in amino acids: CAIRRQAGVPIYNEQFF. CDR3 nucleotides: TGTGCCATCAGGAGGCAAGCGGGGGTCCCGATCTACAATGAGCAGTTCTTC.